These 16 T cell receptor beta chains originate from one sample sequenced in a study of blood T cell repertoires in COVID-19. Sequencing used immunoSEQ multiplex PCR; TCRdb keeps in-frame clones, though not all of them. This sample has roughly 170,000 clones, with just under 90% found just once. The sample taken for sequencing was peripheral blood. These receptors all come from a woman between 18 and 30 years old who had recovered from COVID-19.

The J gene is TRBJ2-5, the V gene TRBV7-9, with 9 bases fitting TRBD1. The V gene's germline CDR1 is SEHNR and CDR2 FQNEAQ (reference sequence). CDR3 length equals 15 residues. J gave up 5 bases and V 5 bases, and 9 bases lay outside the gene matches. CDR3 loop: CASSPPDRGKETQYF. The CDR3 coding sequence is TGTGCCAGCAGCCCACCGGACAGGGGAAAGGAGACCCAGTACTTC.

This clone was detected only a few times. The chain's CDR3 is CASSFTGKTNKFF. The CDR3 region has the DNA TGTGCCAGCAGCTTTACAGGGAAAACCAATAAGTTCTTC. V is TRBV11-2 and J is TRBJ2-1, with a tentative D call TRBD1 (6 bases). CDR3 length: 13 amino acids. V dropped 3 bases and J dropped 14 bases, with 17 bases sitting between them. Looked up from germline, CDR1 is SGHAT and CDR2 is FQNNGV.

V and J are TRBV5-1 and TRBJ1-3; TRBD1 aligns across 9 bases. CDR1 SGHRS and CDR2 YFSETQ come from the germline V gene. The length of the CDR3 is 16 residues. V lost 4 bases, J lost 4 bases, and 9 bases stayed unmatched. CDR3 nucleotide sequence: TGCGCCAGCAGCCCGGGACAGGGAGTTTCCGGAAACACCATATATTTT. Residues: CASSPGQGVSGNTIYF.

Notes on this clone: A junction boundary mismatches the germline segment, possibly from a read error. The chain couples TRBV23-1 to TRBJ1-6; no clear D gene. TRBV23-1 is labeled an ORF, and its function is uncertain. This CDR3 has 14 amino acids. The CDR3 DNA is TGCGCCTGCGGGGTGATAGCCTTTAATTCAGCCCTCCACTTT. Protein: CACGVIAFNSALHF.

This clone has only a few counts. This chain joins TRBV6-6 and TRBJ1-5; D remains unclear. V lost 5 bases and J 0 bases, leaving 8 bases between the germline ends. The germline gives CDR1 MNHNY, CDR2 SVGAGI (reference sequence). The CDR3 runs 14 residues. The CDR3 region is CASSTQISNQPQHF. The CDR3 DNA reads TGTGCCAGCAGTACACAGATTAGCAATCAGCCCCAGCATTTT.

The chain uses TRBV5-8 and TRBJ2-3; the D is unclear. The CDR3 has 15 residues. V lost 1 base and J lost 0, with 9 bases in between. Germline CDR1 reads SGHTS; CDR2 reads YDEGEE. The CDR3 reads CASSLLPLSTDTQYF. Written as DNA, the CDR3 is TGTGCCAGCAGCTTGCTGCCCCTAAGCACAGATACGCAGTATTTT.

This clone was observed a handful of times. The J gene is TRBJ2-4, the V gene TRBV11-2; TRBD2 aligns across 13 bases. Losses at the gene ends were 5 bases for V and 0 bases for J; bases not matched to a gene: 10. Germline loops: CDR1 SGHAT, CDR2 FQNNGV. This CDR3 is built from 19 residues. CDR3 bases: TGTGCCAGCAGCGCGACAGGACTAGCGGGGGATATAGCCAAAAACATTCAGTACTTC. Translation: CASSATGLAGDIAKNIQYF. The whole variable domain, filled in from reference TRBV11-2 and TRBJ2-4, reads EAGVAQSPRYKIIEKRQSVAFWCNPISGHATLYWYQQILGQGPKLLIQFQNNGVVDDSQLPKDRFSAERLKGVDSTLKIQPAKLEDSAVYLCASSATGLAGDIAKNIQYFGAGTRLSVL.

The V gene is TRBV5-5, the J gene TRBJ1-2; D uncertain. Germline V gene data show CDR1 as SGHKS and CDR2 as YYEKEE (reference sequence). Deletions cut 3 bases from V and 2 bases from J, with 14 bases between. This CDR3 comprises 15 residues. The CDR3 DNA follows: TGTGCCAGCAGCTCCTCATGGCAGGCAAACTATGGCTACACCTTC. It yields the protein CASSSSWQANYGYTF.

V and J are TRBV6-5 and TRBJ1-4, with 8 bases identical to TRBD1. J gave up 8 bases and V 0 bases, and 8 bases lay outside the gene matches. CDR3 size: 16 residues. Germline V gene lookup returns CDR1 MNHEY and CDR2 SVGAGI. In nucleotides, the CDR3 is TGTGCCAGCAGTTACTCTCACAGGGGGGGGAACGAAAAACTGTTTTTT. Translation: CASSYSHRGGNEKLFF.

The chain carries TRBV4-3 and TRBJ2-7, with a weak D call TRBD2 (6 bases). Per germline, CDR1 LGHNA and CDR2 YSLEER. The CDR3 runs to 14 residues. Trimming cost V 5 bases and J 3 bases, with 14 bases left between them. The CDR3 coding sequence is TGCGCCAGCAGCAGAGCAACGGGGGACTACGAGCAGTACGTC. Its protein is CASSRATGDYEQYV.

The genes are TRBV21-1 and TRBJ1-2; the D call of TRBD1 is as the table states it, not checked on the DNA. TRBV21-1 has pseudogene status. This CDR3 is built from 20 residues. CDR3 residues: CASSKGAVAGQGPFNYGYTF. DNA of the CDR3: TGTGCCAGCAGCAAAGGGGCGGTCGCGGGACAGGGCCCTTTTAACTATGGCTACACCTTC.

The chain has TRBV2 and TRBJ2-4; possible D gene TRBD1, 5 bases. The ends were cut back, 3 bases at V and 0 bases at J, with 12 bases in the middle. Germline-derived CDR1 and CDR2 are SNHLY and FYNNEI. The CDR3 runs to 16 residues. The CDR3 bases are TGTGCCAGCAGTGAGTCGACAGCCTTAGCCAAAAACATTCAGTACTTC. It encodes CASSESTALAKNIQYF.

The rearrangement links TRBV7-2 to TRBJ1-6; 8 positions agree with TRBD1. Looked up from germline, CDR1 is SGHTA and CDR2 is FQGNSA. CDR3 length: 14 amino acids. Trimming at V came to 6 bases and at J to 8 bases, leaving 6 bases not matched to a gene. The CDR3 DNA reads as TGTGCCAGCAGTCCACAGGGGGTCTATTCACCCCTCCACTTT. Residues: CASSPQGVYSPLHF. The entire variable domain, with the rest obtained from reference TRBV7-2 and TRBJ1-6, is as follows: GAGVSQSPSNKVTEKGKDVELRCDPISGHTALYWYRQSLGQGLEFLIYFQGNSAPDKSGLPSDRFSAERTGGSVSTLTIQRTQQEDSAVYLCASSPQGVYSPLHFGNGTRLTVT.

This clone was detected only once. The chain combines TRBV6-2 or TRBV6-3 with TRBJ2-3, with TRBD1 identical over 9 bases. This CDR3 is 14 amino acids long. Trimming at V came to 4 bases and at J to 7 bases, leaving 6 bases not matched to a gene. Germline V lookup: CDR1 MNHEY, CDR2 SVGEGT. This CDR3 reads CASSSTGGANTQYF. The DNA of the CDR3 is TGTGCCAGCAGTTCCACAGGGGGCGCGAATACGCAGTATTTT.

The V call is TRBV7-8, the J call TRBJ2-1; 9 nucleotides match TRBD2. CDR1 SGHVS and CDR2 FQNEAQ come from the germline V gene. The J segment lost 4 bases and the V segment lost 2 bases, leaving 9 bases of the junction unmatched. The CDR3 runs 17 residues. CDR3 sequence reads: CASSLTQRAGGYNEQFF. CDR3 sequence (DNA): TGTGCCAGCAGCTTAACTCAAAGGGCGGGAGGGTACAATGAGCAGTTCTTC.

The chain joins TRBV9 to TRBJ2-1; a possible D gene is TRBD2 (6 bases). This CDR3 spans 17 amino acids. CDR1 SGDLS and CDR2 YYNGEE come from the germline V gene. The germline V and J ends were trimmed by 4 bases and 4 bases, with 21 bases remaining between them. In DNA, the CDR3 is TGTGCCAGCAGCTACCTCGGGAGCGCAGGCGGATACAATGAGCAGTTCTTC. Amino acid sequence: CASSYLGSAGGYNEQFF.